This T cell receptor beta chain appears in the sequencing data of a study of graft-versus-host responses after intestinal transplantation. The wider study: Anti-thymocyte globulin induction was given to all recipients, followed by tacrolimus and steroids for around three years. Study outcomes and limitations: Patients with graft-donor T cell macrochimerism had high graft-versus-host to host-versus-graft clonal ratios in allografts. Recipient marrow held GvH clones, some first seen in ileum or blood.

Libraries were prepared by immunoSEQ multiplex PCR; TCRdb keeps only in-frame clonotypes and omits some of them. The repertoire holds roughly 10,000 clones, with about 31% as singletons. This clone has only a few counts. At the end of the reaction, proliferating CFSE-low CD3+CD4+ and CD3+CD8+ responders were sorted. The sequencing used alloreactive CD4+ T cells from a mixed lymphocyte reaction culture, collected before transplantation. Noted subset: CFSE-low proliferating T cells sorted from roughly six-day pre-transplant mixed lymphocyte reaction (GvH or HvG direction). The source is a human patient who was an organ donor for intestinal transplantation.

CDR3 residues: CASSQPGQLDYGYTF. The CDR3 region has the DNA TGTGCCAGCAGCCAACCGGGACAGTTGGACTATGGCTACACCTTC. The chain uses TRBV5-6 and TRBJ1-2; 7 bases match TRBD1. Germline V lookup: CDR1 SGHDT, CDR2 YYEEEE. J was trimmed by 3 bases and V by 4 bases; bases with no gene match: 9. The CDR3 spans 15 residues.